Listed below are T cell receptor beta chains from one sample, sequenced in a study of blood T cell repertoires in COVID-19. Some clones are missing from TCRdb's copy, which holds only in-frame ones; the method was immunoSEQ multiplex PCR. The sample carries 250,000 to 300,000 clones, approximately 91% recorded once. Sequenced sample: PBMCs or T cells enriched from blood (not recorded which). These TCRs come from a woman in her thirties or forties with acute COVID-19. Each CDR3 is given with its conserved first and last residue. A D gene is named only where the DNA matches it firmly. The listing skips clone size in some rows; elsewhere it reads once, few, many or a size class.

abundance	v_gene	d_gene	j_gene	CDR3nt	CDR3aa
NA	TRBV30	NA	TRBJ1-2	TGTGCCTGGAGTGTATCTAGACAGGCCTTTTATGGCTACACCTTC	CAWSVSRQAFYGYTF
NA	TRBV5-1	TRBD2	TRBJ2-5	TGCGCCAGCAGCTTTAGCGGGGGGACCCAAGAGACCCAGTACTTC	CASSFSGGTQETQYF
NA	TRBV15	TRBD2	TRBJ2-2	TGTGCCACCAGCAAACTAGCGGGAGGGGCTGCCGGGGAGCTGTTTTTT	CATSKLAGGAAGELFF
NA	TRBV28	NA	TRBJ1-5	TGTGCCAGCAGCCGGCCGGGGTCTATTCAGCCCCAGCATTTT	CASSRPGSIQPQHF
NA	TRBV4-1	NA	TRBJ1-2	TGCGCCAGCAGCCAAGGCGGGACTAACTATGGCTACACCTTC	CASSQGGTNYGYTF
NA	TRBV6-5	NA	TRBJ1-2	TGTGCCAGCAGTAAAAGTTATACGGGGGAATATGGCTACACCTTC	CASSKSYTGEYGYTF
NA	TRBV21-1	NA	TRBJ2-5	TGTGCCAGCACATCTAGCGGCCAAGAGACCCAGTACTTC	CASTSSGQETQYF
NA	TRBV10-3	NA	TRBJ1-6	TGTGCCATCAGTGAGTCGGCTACAGGGACGCCCCTCCACTTT	CAISESATGTPLHF
NA	TRBV5-1	TRBD2	TRBJ2-7	TGCGCCAGCAGCTTGGTGGGCGGGAGCAGATCCTACGAGCAGTACTTC	CASSLVGGSRSYEQYF
NA	TRBV3-1/TRBV3-2	NA	TRBJ1-1	TGTGCCAGCAGCCAATCTGTCAGTGAAGCTTTCTTT	CASSQSVSEAFF
NA	TRBV19	NA	TRBJ1-2	TGTGCCAGTAGTATAAGCCTGGACTATGGCTACACCTTC	CASSISLDYGYTF
NA	TRBV30	TRBD1	TRBJ2-5	TGTGCCTGGAGTGTCGCCAGGGGGCGCAGAGAGACCCAGTACTTC	CAWSVARGRRETQYF
NA	TRBV6-5	NA	TRBJ1-6	TGTGCCAGCATTGGACAGTCGAATTCACCCCTCCACTTT	CASIGQSNSPLHF
NA	TRBV7-2	NA	TRBJ1-2	TGTGCCAGCAGCTTAGGGGCAGGGGACTATGGCTACACCTTC	CASSLGAGDYGYTF
NA	TRBV27	TRBD1	TRBJ2-7	TGTGCCAGTTGGAGACAGGGGGGCCCCTACGAGCAGTACTTC	CASWRQGGPYEQYF
NA	TRBV28	TRBD1	TRBJ1-2	TGTGCCAGCAGCCCGGACAGGAGCTATGGCTACACCTTC	CASSPDRSYGYTF
NA	TRBV7-9	NA	TRBJ2-7	TGTGCCAGCAGCGGCATTACCTACGAGCAGTACTTC	CASSGITYEQYF
NA	TRBV9	NA	TRBJ2-2	TGTGCCAGCAGCGTAGCTATTCCGGGAGCAGCCACCGGGGAGCTGTTTTTT	CASSVAIPGAATGELFF
NA	TRBV27	NA	TRBJ2-6	TGTGCCAGCAGCCCTCGGAGCTCTGGGGCCAACGTCCTGACTTTC	CASSPRSSGANVLTF
NA	TRBV7-3	TRBD2	TRBJ2-1	TGTGCCAGCAGCCTGGGACTAGCTACTTACAATGAGCAGTTCTTC	CASSLGLATYNEQFF
NA	TRBV7-2	TRBD1	TRBJ1-2	TGTGCCACCCGGGACAGGAGCAACTATGGCTACACCTTC	CATRDRSNYGYTF
once	TRBV19	NA	TRBJ2-7	TGTGCCAGTAGTCCAAGAGACTGGTACGAGCAGTACTTC	CASSPRDWYEQYF
few	TRBV28	TRBD1	TRBJ1-5	TGTGCCAGCAGGTATGGGGCAGGGGGCCTTCAGCCCCAGCATTTT	CASRYGAGGLQPQHF
once	TRBV18	TRBD2	TRBJ2-5	TGTGCCAGCTCACCGTGGGAGGGACGCCAAGAGACCCAGTACTTC	CASSPWEGRQETQYF
NA	TRBV5-1	NA	TRBJ1-2	TGCGCCAGCAGCTTTGGTCAGGCGAACTATGGCTACACCTTC	CASSFGQANYGYTF
NA	TRBV5-6	NA	TRBJ1-3	TGTGCCAGCAGTTCCGGGACACATGGAAACACCATATATTTT	CASSSGTHGNTIYF
NA	TRBV5-4	NA	TRBJ1-1	TGTGCCAGCAGCTCCGGGGGAACTGAAGCTTTCTTT	CASSSGGTEAFF